The 21 T cell receptor beta chains listed next were all sequenced from one sample in a study of beta chain features in type 1 diabetes. Of the isolated RNA, all was reverse transcribed, and so the sequenced material was expressed TCRB transcripts. Clones were read by immunoSEQ multiplex PCR, and TCRdb kept only the in-frame ones, dropping some. The sample contains roughly 70,000 clones, about 50% of which appear only once. Their antigens are not known. Study findings and constraints: Moderate yet significant TCRB CDR3 shortening was seen in Type 1 diabetes patients in all four CD4+ subsets.

The sample was central memory CD4+ T cells from blood. The receptors stem from a man aged 30-40 years with type 1 diabetes.

This clone has more than one count but fewer than ten. The chain uses TRBV12-5 and TRBJ2-4; D might be TRBD1 (6 bases). The CDR3 runs 17 residues. Trimming removed 3 bases from V and 0 bases from J, with 15 bases in between. Per germline, CDR1 LGHNT and CDR2 FRNRAP. CDR3 sequence: CASGFSEGGIAKNIQYF. The CDR3, as DNA: TGTGCTAGTGGTTTTAGCGAAGGGGGAATAGCCAAAAACATTCAGTACTTC.

The gene calls are TRBV27 and TRBJ2-5; TRBD2 agrees at 13 bases. The assigned J gene may be wrong: the sequence end matches TRBJ2-7 better. The CDR3 has 16 residues. Germline loops: CDR1 MNHEY, CDR2 SMNVEV (reference sequence). The CDR3 reads CASSHRTSGSPSEQYF. The CDR3, as DNA: TGTGCCAGCAGTCATCGGACTAGCGGGAGCCCGTCCGAGCAGTACTTC.

The J gene is TRBJ1-2, the V gene TRBV5-1; D possibly corresponds to TRBD1 (6 bases). V shed 0 bases and J shed 6 bases, with 12 bases lying between them. The CDR3 totals 14 residues. Germline CDR1 is SGHRS and CDR2 is YFSETQ. CDR3 loop: CASSLAGGGDGYTF. CDR3 DNA: TGCGCCAGCAGCTTGGCTGGGGGCGGTGATGGCTACACCTTC.

The chain couples TRBV7-2 to TRBJ1-4; 9 nucleotides line up with TRBD1. The CDR3 has 18 residues. V was pared by 5 bases and J by 0 bases, with 10 bases of the junction left unmatched. From germline, CDR1 is SGHTA and CDR2 FQGNSA. The CDR3 reads CASSVGTGTLSTNEKLFF. The CDR3 DNA sequence: TGTGCCAGCAGCGTCGGGACAGGGACCCTCTCAACTAATGAAAAACTGTTTTTT.

This chain uses TRBV2 with TRBJ2-1; the match to TRBD2 covers 10 bases. Germline V gene sequence: CDR1 SNHLY, CDR2 FYNNEI. The CDR3 is made up of 14 amino acids. The ends lost 6 bases at V and 9 bases at J; junction bases unmatched: 8. CDR3 nucleotides: TGTGCCAGCAGGGAGCGGGAGGGCCCAATTGAGCAGTTCTTC. This encodes CASREREGPIEQFF. The variable domain in full, completed from reference TRBV2 and TRBJ2-1, reads EPEVTQTPSHQVTQMGQEVILRCVPISNHLYFYWYRQILGQKVEFLVSFYNNEISEKSEIFDDQFSVERPDGSNFTLKIRSTKLEDSAMYFCASREREGPIEQFFGPGTRLTVL.

The chain carries TRBV5-1 and TRBJ2-1, with D perhaps matching TRBD2 (7 bases). The CDR3 has 15 residues. CDR1 is SGHRS and CDR2 is YFSETQ in the germline V gene. V lost 0 bases and J lost 4, with 11 bases in between. CDR3 coding DNA: TGCGCCAGCAGCTTGGAAGGGGGGGAATACAATGAGCAGTTCTTC. Protein product: CASSLEGGEYNEQFF.

This chain uses TRBV5-1 with TRBJ2-3; 10 nucleotides match TRBD2. V lost 0 bases to trimming and J lost 7 bases; unmatched junction nucleotides: 5. This CDR3 region has 15 residues. CDR1 SGHRS and CDR2 YFSETQ come from the germline V gene. Written as DNA, the CDR3 is TGCGCCAGCAGCTTGGTATCTAGCGGGGGTAATACGCAGTATTTT. Translated, it gives CASSLVSSGGNTQYF.

The chain employs TRBV5-6 and TRBJ2-5; 7 nucleotides line up with TRBD1. Trimming removed 4 bases from V and 0 bases from J; junction bases left unmatched: 6. This CDR3 comprises 15 residues. Germline CDR1 reads SGHDT; CDR2 reads YYEEEE. CDR3 region: CASSGVGGHQETQYF. The CDR3 nucleotides read TGTGCCAGCAGCGGCGTAGGGGGCCACCAAGAGACCCAGTACTTC.

V and J are TRBV30 and TRBJ1-1; D is undetermined. This CDR3 is built from 13 residues. V was pared by 1 base and J by 0 bases, with 6 bases between. Germline CDR1 and CDR2: GTSNPN and SVGIG (reference sequence). CDR3 DNA sequence: TGTGCCTGGAGTGCTACAGTGAACACTGAAGCTTTCTTT. Amino acid sequence: CAWSATVNTEAFF. The full variable domain, rest sourced from reference TRBV30 and TRBJ1-1, is SQTIHQWPATLVQPVGSPLSLECTVEGTSNPNLYWYRQAAGRGLQLLFYSVGIGQISSEVPQNLSASRPQDRQFILSSKKLLLSDSGFYLCAWSATVNTEAFFGQGTRLTVV.

This rearrangement joins TRBV2 to TRBJ1-1, with a possible D match to TRBD1 (6 bases). The CDR3 runs to 15 residues. Germline V gene data show CDR1 as SNHLY and CDR2 as FYNNEI. The V gene lost 6 bases and the J gene lost 8 bases, with 22 bases spanning the gap. The CDR3 region is CASRPTPLPGQEAFF. As DNA, the CDR3 is TGTGCCAGCAGACCTACCCCCTTACCGGGACAAGAAGCTTTCTTT.

The rearrangement joins TRBV12-2 to TRBJ2-3; the D call of TRBD2 is as the table states it, not checked on the DNA. TRBV12-2 is recorded as a pseudogene. The CDR3 extends over 14 amino acids. The CDR3 reads CASGIVLSTDTQYF. DNA for the CDR3: TGTGCAAGTGGTATAGTCCTATCCACAGATACGCAGTATTTT.

This clone was observed a few times. This rearrangement joins TRBV7-2 to TRBJ1-6; a weak D match, TRBD1 (5 bases). The V gene's germline CDR1 is SGHTA and CDR2 FQGNSA. Trimming took off 5 bases at V and 5 bases at J, with 16 bases between the two ends. The CDR3 sequence is 16 residues long. The CDR3 is CASSRGTGGHNSPLHF. The CDR3 DNA is TGTGCCAGCAGCCGCGGGACCGGAGGGCATAATTCACCCCTCCACTTT.

J is TRBJ2-1 and V is TRBV23-1; 8 bases are shared with TRBD2. TRBV23-1 is identified as an open reading frame with a role that is uncertain. The CDR3 covers 16 residues. V shed 6 bases, J shed 4 bases, and the junction held 11 bases outside the gene matches. CDR3 coding DNA: TGCGCCAGCAGCCCGCCCCCTAGCGGGTGTTACAATGAGCAGTTCTTC. This gives the protein CASSPPPSGCYNEQFF.

This clone was seen only a few times. The J gene is TRBJ2-1, the V gene TRBV10-3; tentative D call: TRBD1 (6 bases). This CDR3 spans 12 amino acids. Germline V lookup: CDR1 ENHRY, CDR2 SYGVKD. Trimming pared 6 bases from V and 5 bases from J, leaving 8 bases between. CDR3 coding DNA: TGTGCCATCAGCTGGGACAACAATGAGCAGTTCTTC. It specifies CAISWDNNEQFF.

The chain employs TRBV28 and TRBJ1-1, with a possible D match to TRBD1 (5 bases). Trimming took off 8 bases at V and 6 bases at J, with 16 bases between the two ends. The CDR3 runs 13 residues. Germline V gives CDR1 MDHEN, CDR2 SYDVKM. The CDR3 DNA reads as TGTGCCAGCGTCCGGGGGGTTCGGGCTGAAGCTTTCTTT. This encodes CASVRGVRAEAFF.

This chain uses TRBV4-1 with TRBJ2-5; 16 bases line up with TRBD2. The CDR3 contains 21 residues. The ends lost 0 bases at V and 2 bases at J; junction bases unmatched: 12. From germline, CDR1 is MGHRA and CDR2 YSYEKL. As DNA, the CDR3 is TGCGCCAGCAGCCAAGATAGAGGGACTAGCGGGGGGGGAGGTCGGCAAGAGACCCAGTACTTC. This translates into CASSQDRGTSGGGGRQETQYF.

The CDR3: CASSYGTGYNTEAFF. The CDR3 nucleotides are TGTGCCAGCAGTTACGGGACAGGGTACAACACTGAAGCTTTCTTT. The chain recombines TRBV6-5 with TRBJ1-1, with TRBD1 matching 9 bases. With 2 bases clipped from V and 2 bases from J, the junction kept 3 bases outside the gene matches. The length of the CDR3 is 15 residues. The germline CDR1 and CDR2 sequences are MNHEY and SVGAGI.

CDR3 in amino acids: CASTISAGTGGNEQFF. In nucleotides, the CDR3 is TGTGCCAGCACCATCTCAGCCGGGACAGGGGGCAATGAGCAGTTCTTC. This rearrangement joins TRBV7-9 to TRBJ2-1; 11 nucleotides line up with TRBD1. Germline CDR1 SEHNR, CDR2 FQNEAQ (reference sequence). Trimming cost V 7 bases and J 6 bases; bases outside gene matches: 11. The length of the CDR3 is 16 residues.

The chain employs TRBV18 and TRBJ1-1; D is undetermined. CDR3 length: 13 residues. Germline V CDR1 and CDR2: KGHSH, LQKENI. Trimming shortened V by 3 bases and J by 0 bases, and 5 bases separated the two germline ends. The CDR3 DNA reads TGTGCCAGCTCACCGGAGATGAACACTGAAGCTTTCTTT. Translation gives CASSPEMNTEAFF.

The chain recombines TRBV13 with TRBJ2-2; 10 bases agree with TRBD1. Per the germline V gene, CDR1 is PRHDT and CDR2 is FYEKMQ (reference sequence). The CDR3 contains 16 residues. V lost 5 bases and J lost 4; bases outside the gene matches: 7. The CDR3 loop is CASSLRDRGGTGELFF. CDR3 nucleotide sequence: TGTGCCAGCAGCCTCCGGGACAGGGGTGGCACCGGGGAGCTGTTTTTT.

This clone showed up many times. The chain carries TRBV7-2 and TRBJ2-5; 8 bases map to TRBD2. Germline-derived CDR1 and CDR2 are SGHTA and FQGNSA. CDR3 length: 15 amino acids. V lost 3 bases, J lost 2 bases, and 5 bases stayed unmatched. DNA of the CDR3: TGTGCCAGCAGCTTTTCCTCTAGCGGGCAAGAGACCCAGTACTTC. It yields the protein CASSFSSSGQETQYF.